These 32 T cell receptor beta chains share one sample of origin, sequenced in a study of blood T cells in healthy people across ages. With a J-beta primer mix and a sample-barcoded 5' primer, a second PCR ran 7 to 11 cycles. TCRdb reprocessed the 5' RACE reads with MiXCR, giving one entry per CDR3 protein. The profile shows roughly 2 million distinct CDR3 sequences, 40% to 55% of them singletons. Input material: blood. The receptors were gathered from a woman aged 40 to 55 in good health.

The chain has TRBV5-1 and TRBJ2-3, with D possibly matching TRBD2 (5 bases). The CDR3 has 15 amino acids. The V end lost 5 bases, the J end lost 1 base, and 14 bases lay between the germline ends. The germline V gene has CDR1 SGHRS and CDR2 YFSETQ. The CDR3 here is CASRDSDLRTDTQYF. DNA of the CDR3: TGCGCCAGCAGGGACTCCGACTTGCGCACAGATACGCAGTATTTT. Based on the CDR3 plus reference TRBV5-1 and TRBJ2-3, the full variable domain is KAGVTQTPRYLIKTRGQQVTLSCSPISGHRSVSWYQQTPGQGLQFLFEYFSETQRNKGNFPGRFSGRQFSNSRSEMNVSTLELGDSALYLCASRDSDLRTDTQYFGPGTRLTVL.

This clonotype is a singleton in its sample. V gene TRBV12-5 combines with J gene TRBJ2-7; 8 bases are a match to TRBD1. The CDR3 loop spans 16 amino acids. V trimming: 4 bases; J trimming: 2 bases; junction bases outside the gene matches: 10. CDR1 and CDR2 (germline): LGHNT, FRNRAP. CDR3 sequence reads: CASGSTHRGFPYEQYF. CDR3 nucleotide sequence: TGTGCTAGTGGTTCGACCCACAGGGGGTTTCCCTACGAGCAGTACTTC.

CDR3 nucleotides: TGTGCCAGCAGCCCGGGACTAGCGGGGGGGAGCTCCTACAATGAGCAGTACTTC. The encoded protein is CASSPGLAGGSSYNEQYF. V gene TRBV21-1 combines with J gene TRBJ2-7; the D call TRBD2 from the table was never checked on the DNA. TRBV21-1 is deemed a pseudogene. CDR3 length equals 18 residues.

This rearrangement joins TRBV5-1 to TRBJ2-7; 10 positions match TRBD1. The CDR3 is made up of 14 amino acids. With V trimmed by 7 bases and J by 2 bases, 6 bases remained unmatched. Germline CDR1 reads SGHRS; CDR2 reads YFSETQ. The CDR3 is CASGGQGLPYEQYF. CDR3 sequence (DNA): TGCGCCAGCGGGGGACAGGGGCTTCCCTACGAGCAGTACTTC.

CDR3 protein: CASSPPARRETQYF. The DNA for the CDR3 is TGTGCCAGCTCACCACCGGCTAGGAGGGAGACCCAGTACTTC. This chain links TRBV18 with TRBJ2-5, with D possibly TRBD2 on 5 matching bases. V lost 0 bases, J lost 5 bases, and 10 bases lay in between. The CDR3 consists of 14 residues. Germline-derived CDR1 and CDR2 are KGHSH and LQKENI.

This clonotype was counted a few times. The CDR3 DNA reads as TGTGCCACCAGATCGCCCAGGGAGGATAATTCACCCCTCCACTTT. Translation gives CATRSPREDNSPLHF. The rearrangement joins TRBV10-3 to TRBJ1-6, with D tentatively TRBD1 (5 bases). Germline assignment: CDR1 ENHRY and CDR2 SYGVKD. V gave up 10 bases and J gave up 5 bases, with 18 bases separating them. The length of the CDR3 is 15 residues.

The chain has TRBV3-1 and TRBJ2-1; TRBD1 matches 7 bases. This CDR3 contains 15 residues. The junction had 11 bases not matched to a gene; V was cut back by 6 bases and J by 6 bases. The germline gives CDR1 LGHDT, CDR2 YNNKEL (reference sequence). The chain's CDR3 is CASRSQGTALNEQFF. CDR3 sequence (DNA): TGTGCCAGCAGATCACAAGGGACAGCACTCAATGAGCAGTTCTTC.

The V gene is TRBV7-9, the J gene TRBJ2-7; D uncertain. The CDR3 extends over 14 amino acids. V lost 1 base and J lost 3, with 10 bases in between. Per the germline V gene, CDR1 is SEHNR and CDR2 is FQNEAQ (reference sequence). CDR3 amino acids: CASSLDLRRYEQYF. The CDR3 nucleotides are TGTGCCAGCAGCTTAGATCTAAGGCGCTACGAGCAGTACTTC. The complete variable domain, with remaining parts taken from reference TRBV7-9 and TRBJ2-7, reads DTGVSQNPRHKITKRGQNVTFRCDPISEHNRLYWYRQTLGQGPEFLTYFQNEAQLEKSRLLSDRFSAERPKGSFSTLEIQRTEQGDSAMYLCASSLDLRRYEQYFGPGTRLTVT.

The chain links TRBV3-1 to TRBJ1-2, with D possibly TRBD1 on 5 matching bases. The CDR3 covers 14 residues. The germline gives CDR1 LGHDT, CDR2 YNNKEL (reference sequence). Deletions cut 1 base from V and 8 bases from J, with 14 bases between. The CDR3 loop reads CASSQAGPWGGYTF. DNA of the CDR3: TGTGCCAGCAGCCAAGCAGGGCCGTGGGGAGGCTACACCTTC.

This chain links TRBV10-3 with TRBJ2-7; D gene uncertain. V was pared by 0 bases and J by 1 base, with 4 bases between. The V gene's germline CDR1 is ENHRY and CDR2 SYGVKD. This CDR3 comprises 13 residues. The CDR3 DNA follows: TGTGCCATCAGTGAGTCGATGTCCTACGAGCAGTACTTC. Its protein product is CAISESMSYEQYF.

This clonotype came up a few times. This rearrangement joins TRBV7-9 to TRBJ2-7, with D possibly TRBD1 on 7 matching bases. The V and J ends lost 1 base and 6 bases respectively, with 16 bases between them. The CDR3 has 15 residues. Germline CDR1 and CDR2: SEHNR and FQNEAQ (reference sequence). CDR3: CASSLDALQGGEQYF. The CDR3 DNA is TGTGCCAGCAGCTTAGATGCACTCCAGGGGGGCGAGCAGTACTTC.

This sequence joins TRBV27 and TRBJ2-7, with D perhaps TRBD1 or TRBD2 (5 bases each). This CDR3 contains 16 residues. CDR1 and CDR2 (germline): MNHEY, SMNVEV (reference sequence). With 8 bases removed from V and 6 bases from J, the gap between germline ends came to 26 bases. This CDR3 reads CASRITTGSGVVEQYF. The CDR3 bases are TGTGCCAGCCGGATCACCACAGGATCCGGGGTAGTCGAGCAGTACTTC.

The V gene is TRBV5-1, the J gene TRBJ2-5, with 9 bases aligning to TRBD2. Germline trimming cut 4 bases from V and 5 bases from J; bases unmatched to any gene: 12. This CDR3 contains 16 residues. Per germline, CDR1 SGHRS and CDR2 YFSETQ. The CDR3 protein is CASSPGTSSLMETQYF. The DNA for the CDR3 is TGCGCCAGCAGCCCGGGGACTAGCTCGCTTATGGAGACCCAGTACTTC.

V and J are TRBV12-3 or TRBV12-4 and TRBJ2-5, with TRBD2 matching over 10 bases. Trimming removed 3 bases from V and 4 bases from J; junction bases left unmatched: 5. This CDR3 has 15 amino acids. The CDR3 DNA sequence: TGTGCCAGCAGTTTTCTAGCGGGGGTTATAGAGACCCAGTACTTC. This codes for CASSFLAGVIETQYF.

The rearrangement links TRBV11-3 to TRBJ2-1, with 10 bases lining up with TRBD1. V lost 5 bases to trimming and J lost 5 bases; unmatched junction nucleotides: 12. CDR1 and CDR2 from the germline V gene are SGHNT and YENEEA. The CDR3 runs 17 residues. CDR3 DNA sequence: TGTGCCAGCAGCCAGGGGACAGGGGCCCTAACCCACAATGAGCAGTTCTTC. This encodes CASSQGTGALTHNEQFF.

The J gene is TRBJ2-1, the V gene TRBV7-8; D is perhaps TRBD1 (6 bases). This CDR3 has 18 residues. Germline V gene sequence: CDR1 SGHVS, CDR2 FQNEAQ. The germline V and J ends were trimmed by 5 bases and 0 bases, with 20 bases remaining between them. CDR3 residues: CASSPRVGGISSYNEQFF. CDR3 coding DNA: TGTGCCAGCAGCCCCCGGGTAGGGGGTATTAGCTCCTACAATGAGCAGTTCTTC. Together with reference TRBV7-8 and TRBJ2-1, the CDR3 gives the full variable domain: GAGVSQSPRYKVAKRGQDVALRCDPISGHVSLFWYQQALGQGPEFLTYFQNEAQLDKSGLPSDRFFAERPEGSVSTLKIQRTQQEDSAVYLCASSPRVGGISSYNEQFFGPGTRLTVL.

The V and J genes are TRBV15 and TRBJ2-5; the match to TRBD2 covers 11 bases. Germline CDR1 reads LNHNV; CDR2 reads YYDKDF (reference sequence). Germline trimming cut 4 bases from V and 4 bases from J; bases unmatched to any gene: 5. CDR3 size: 15 residues. The DNA of the CDR3 is TGTGCCACCAGCAAAGGGACTAGCGGTCCAGAGACCCAGTACTTC. Translation gives CATSKGTSGPETQYF.

V and J are TRBV29-1 and TRBJ2-2; 9 nucleotides align to TRBD1. The V gene end was trimmed by 3 bases and the J gene end by 8 bases; junction bases not matched to a gene: 10. The length of the CDR3 is 15 residues. Germline loops: CDR1 SQVTM, CDR2 ANQGSEA. The CDR3 bases are TGCAGCGTTGATCCGGGACAGGGTCCGAGGGGGGAGCTGTTTTTT. Translated: CSVDPGQGPRGELFF.

This clonotype was seen only once. The chain joins TRBV12-3 or TRBV12-4 to TRBJ2-7, with D perhaps matching TRBD1 (6 bases). Trimming left V 3 bases short and J 5 bases short, with 14 bases between. This CDR3 comprises 14 residues. CDR3 residues: CASSFQGLSNEQYF. For the CDR3, the DNA is TGTGCCAGCAGTTTTCAGGGGCTCTCTAACGAGCAGTACTTC.

V and J are TRBV20-1 and TRBJ2-7; D may match TRBD1 or TRBD2 (5 bases each). V was clipped by 3 bases and J by 6 bases, with 9 bases between them. Looked up from germline, CDR1 is DFQATT and CDR2 is SNEGSKA (reference sequence). This CDR3 is built from 11 residues. CDR3 bases: TGCAGTGCTAGGTTGGGGGTCGAGCAGTACTTC. This sequence encodes CSARLGVEQYF.

This clonotype showed up just a few times. The rearrangement joins TRBV7-9 to TRBJ2-3; D remains unclear. This CDR3 is 15 amino acids long. Per the germline V gene, CDR1 is SEHNR and CDR2 is FQNEAQ (reference sequence). The germline V and J ends were trimmed by 6 bases and 7 bases, with 20 bases remaining between them. The CDR3 protein is CASRSRGVRSNTQYF. The CDR3 DNA reads TGTGCCAGCAGATCCCGTGGGGTTCGATCGAATACGCAGTATTTT.

The chain carries TRBV20-1 and TRBJ1-1; D call uncertain. CDR1 is DFQATT and CDR2 is SNEGSKA in the germline V gene (reference sequence). CDR3 size: 14 residues. The germline V and J ends were trimmed by 8 bases and 0 bases, with 16 bases remaining between them. The CDR3 spells CSLYGRVMNTEAFF. The CDR3 bases are TGCAGTCTCTACGGGAGGGTGATGAACACTGAAGCTTTCTTT.

V usage is TRBV28 and J usage is TRBJ2-3; D is tentatively TRBD1 or TRBD2 (5 bases each). The CDR3 contains 18 residues. Germline V CDR1 and CDR2: MDHEN, SYDVKM. Trimming stripped 1 base from V and 2 bases from J, with 19 bases between. CDR3 nucleotide sequence: TGTGCCAGCAGTTTATCCGGCCCTAACCGGGGCCCCACAGATACGCAGTATTTT. Its translation: CASSLSGPNRGPTDTQYF.

CDR3 loop: CSARDEGWYLAKNIQYF. The DNA for the CDR3 is TGCAGTGCTAGAGATGAGGGGTGGTACCTGGCCAAAAACATTCAGTACTTC. The chain is built from TRBV20-1 and TRBJ2-4; tentatively, D is TRBD1 or TRBD2 (5 bases each). Germline CDR1 DFQATT, CDR2 SNEGSKA (reference sequence). This CDR3 spans 17 amino acids. V was cut by 0 bases and J by 1 base, with 16 bases left in between.

This clonotype was detected a few times. V gene TRBV24-1 combines with J gene TRBJ2-3; 13 nucleotides align to TRBD2. The germline gives CDR1 KGHDR, CDR2 SFDVKD. The CDR3 has 19 amino acids. The ends lost 9 bases at V and 2 bases at J; junction bases unmatched: 16. The CDR3 protein is CATPKAGLAGDLDTDTQYF. CDR3 DNA sequence: TGTGCCACCCCGAAGGCCGGACTAGCGGGGGACCTTGACACAGATACGCAGTATTTT.

The chain carries TRBV6-2 or TRBV6-3 and TRBJ2-5; no reliable D call. Germline lookup yields CDR1 MNHEY and CDR2 SVGEGT. This CDR3 region has 13 residues. V was cut by 7 bases and J by 2 bases, with 11 bases left in between. Here the CDR3 reads CASTPPGQETQYF. The CDR3 DNA sequence: TGTGCCAGCACCCCACCGGGTCAAGAGACCCAGTACTTC.

The chain joins TRBV4-3 to TRBJ1-4, with TRBD1 as a possible D gene (5 bases). This CDR3 comprises 15 residues. Germline CDR1 reads LGHNA; CDR2 reads YSLEER. V lost 1 base and J 7 bases, leaving 13 bases between the germline ends. The CDR3 region has the DNA TGCGCCAGCAGCCAAGGCGTTACAGGCGCTGAAAAACTGTTTTTT. As protein: CASSQGVTGAEKLFF.

This clonotype was recorded only once. The chain combines TRBV6-5 with TRBJ2-5, with a tentative D call TRBD2 (5 bases). Germline V gene data show CDR1 as MNHEY and CDR2 as SVGAGI. V gave up 6 bases and J gave up 11 bases, with 22 bases separating them. The CDR3 is 14 amino acids. The CDR3, as DNA: TGTGCCAGCAGCGATGGGGAGTTTTACAATGAGCAGTACTTC. Amino acid sequence: CASSDGEFYNEQYF.

V is TRBV4-1 and J is TRBJ1-2; a weak D match, TRBD1 (5 bases). Trimming took off 0 bases at V and 4 bases at J, with 15 bases between the two ends. The CDR3 contains 16 residues. Per germline, CDR1 MGHRA and CDR2 YSYEKL. The CDR3 region has the DNA TGCGCCAGCAGCCAAGATCTTGGGGCCTACGGCTATGGCTACACCTTC. It codes for CASSQDLGAYGYGYTF.

This clonotype occurred a few times. V and J are TRBV24-1 and TRBJ1-2; 10 nucleotides align to TRBD1. Germline loops: CDR1 KGHDR, CDR2 SFDVKD. The CDR3 extends over 13 amino acids. The V gene end was trimmed by 4 bases and the J gene end by 8 bases; junction bases not matched to a gene: 3. CDR3 sequence (DNA): TGTGCCACCAGTGAGGGACAGGGGCAGGGCTACACCTTC. It yields the protein CATSEGQGQGYTF.

The rearrangement links TRBV11-1 to TRBJ1-2; the D gene is possibly TRBD1 (5 bases). This CDR3 region has 15 residues. Trimming took off 3 bases at V and 3 bases at J, with 14 bases between the two ends. Germline CDR1 and CDR2: SGHAT and FQDESV (reference sequence). The CDR3 DNA follows: TGTGCCAGCAGCTTGAGTCCCGACAGATACTATGGCTACACCTTC. Translation gives CASSLSPDRYYGYTF. Full variable domain (remainder filled in from reference TRBV11-1 and TRBJ1-2): EAEVAQSPRYKITEKSQAVAFWCDPISGHATLYWYRQILGQGPELLVQFQDESVVDDSQLPKDRFSAERLKGVDSTLKIQPAELGDSAMYLCASSLSPDRYYGYTFGSGTRLTVV.

V is TRBV7-9 and J is TRBJ2-1; TRBD1 matches at 8 bases. Trimming removed 5 bases from V and 10 bases from J; junction bases left unmatched: 19. Germline V lookup: CDR1 SEHNR, CDR2 FQNEAQ (reference sequence). This CDR3 contains 17 residues. This chain's CDR3 is CASSRPQRTGQDLEQFF. The CDR3 DNA follows: TGTGCCAGCAGCCGCCCCCAAAGAACGGGACAGGACCTAGAGCAGTTCTTC.